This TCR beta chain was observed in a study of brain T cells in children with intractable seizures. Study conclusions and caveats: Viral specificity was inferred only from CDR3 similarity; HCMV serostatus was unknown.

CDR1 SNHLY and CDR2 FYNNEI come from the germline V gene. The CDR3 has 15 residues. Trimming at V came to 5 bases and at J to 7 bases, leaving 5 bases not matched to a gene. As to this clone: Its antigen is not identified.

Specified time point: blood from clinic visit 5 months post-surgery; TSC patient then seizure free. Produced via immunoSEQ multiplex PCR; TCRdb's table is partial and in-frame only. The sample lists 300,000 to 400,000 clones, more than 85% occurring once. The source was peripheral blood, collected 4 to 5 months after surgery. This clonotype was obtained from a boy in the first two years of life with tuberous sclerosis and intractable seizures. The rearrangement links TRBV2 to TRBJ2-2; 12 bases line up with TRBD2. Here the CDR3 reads CASSLAGGQIGELFF. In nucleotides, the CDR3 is TGTGCCAGCAGTCTAGCGGGGGGGCAGATCGGGGAGCTGTTTTTT.